This TCR beta chain was sequenced during a study of T cells after yellow fever vaccination. Study-wide results and limits: Bulk-population clonotypes that are abundant could appear as contaminants in FACS-sorted repertoires.

One entry per CDR3 protein, called by TCRdb with MiXCR from the 5' RACE reads. The sample lists 450,000 to 650,000 distinct CDR3 sequences; 20% to 25% were seen once. Regarding this clonotype: Its antigen is not identified.

The receptor comes from a man in his late teens or twenties who received the YFV17D yellow fever vaccine. Sequencing used PBMCs, obtained approximately 20 days after the first yellow fever vaccination.

CDR3 nucleotides: TGTGCCAGCAGCTTGACTGTAGCGGGGGGGCTAAATGAGCAGTTCTTC. Amino acid sequence: CASSLTVAGGLNEQFF. The V and J genes are TRBV7-7 and TRBJ2-1; 11 positions match TRBD2. Trimming cost V 3 bases and J 7 bases; bases outside gene matches: 8. The germline gives CDR1 SSHAT, CDR2 FNYEAQ (reference sequence). This CDR3 has 16 residues. The complete variable domain, with remaining parts taken from reference TRBV7-7 and TRBJ2-1, reads GAGVSQSPRYKVTKRGQDVTLRCDPISSHATLYWYQQALGQGPEFLTYFNYEAQPDKSGLPSDRFSAERPEGSISTLTIQRTEQRDSAMYRCASSLTVAGGLNEQFFGPGTRLTVL.